Below, 13 T cell receptor beta chains from the same sample are listed, as sequenced in a study of PD-1 blockade in classical Hodgkin lymphoma. Every single patient, without exception, relapsed after autologous stem cell transplantation, and brentuximab vedotin exposure varied. The table came from immunoSEQ multiplex PCR; TCRdb's copy has only in-frame clones and leaves some out. Here the sample spans almost 100,000 clones, 80% to 95% being singletons. Sample: peripheral blood mononuclear cells (PBMCs), taken at baseline. Receptors originate from a human donor with classical Hodgkin lymphoma.

This clone was found once. This chain links TRBV19 with TRBJ2-3; D unclear. Trimming left V 6 bases short and J 9 bases short, with 10 bases between. In germline, CDR1 is LNHDA, CDR2 SQIVND (reference sequence). This CDR3 is built from 11 residues. CDR3 sequence reads: CASRGVWTQYF. Written as DNA, the CDR3 is TGTGCCAGTAGAGGAGTTTGGACGCAGTATTTT.

This rearrangement joins TRBV27 to TRBJ1-3, with unresolved D. Germline CDR1 and CDR2: MNHEY and SMNVEV (reference sequence). V was pared by 2 bases and J by 4 bases, with 15 bases between. The CDR3 runs 16 residues. CDR3 sequence (DNA): TGTGCCAGCAGTTTACAGCCGGGGTTGGAAGGAAACACCATATATTTT. Its translation: CASSLQPGLEGNTIYF.

The chain carries TRBV7-9 and TRBJ2-7, with D unresolved. The CDR3 is 15 amino acids. Germline V gene lookup returns CDR1 SEHNR and CDR2 FQNEAQ (reference sequence). The V end lost 3 bases, the J end lost 0 bases, and 12 bases lay between the germline ends. The CDR3 reads CASSFRVGRSYEQYF. The CDR3 DNA is TGTGCCAGCAGCTTCCGGGTAGGACGCTCCTACGAGCAGTACTTC.

The chain has TRBV10-1 and TRBJ2-3; 8 bases align to TRBD2. The CDR3 consists of 13 residues. Germline-derived CDR1 and CDR2 are WNHNN and SYGVQD (reference sequence). The V segment lost 7 bases and the J segment 3 bases; nucleotides outside the gene matches: 3. In nucleotides, the CDR3 is TGCGCCAGCAACGGACTAGCTACAGATACGCAGTATTTT. It codes for CASNGLATDTQYF.

The chain combines TRBV30 with TRBJ2-1; D is unclear. Germline CDR1 is GTSNPN and CDR2 is SVGIG (reference sequence). The CDR3 has 19 amino acids. The V gene lost 0 bases and the J gene lost 5 bases, with 26 bases spanning the gap. This chain's CDR3 is CAWSVPPRDEKWSHNEQFF. For the CDR3, the DNA is TGTGCCTGGAGTGTGCCCCCAAGGGATGAGAAGTGGAGTCACAATGAGCAGTTCTTC.

V gene TRBV19 combines with J gene TRBJ1-2; the match to TRBD1 covers 10 bases. Germline V lookup: CDR1 LNHDA, CDR2 SQIVND (reference sequence). The CDR3 spans 14 residues. V lost 6 bases to trimming and J lost 4 bases; unmatched junction nucleotides: 5. CDR3 DNA: TGTGCCAGTAGGGGACAGGGGCTGGGCTATGGCTACACCTTC. This gives the protein CASRGQGLGYGYTF.

V gene TRBV6-1 combines with J gene TRBJ1-2; D gene ambiguous. Germline CDR1 is MNHNS and CDR2 is SASEGT. This CDR3 has 13 amino acids. The V gene lost 4 bases and the J gene lost 4 bases, with 10 bases spanning the gap. The CDR3 coding sequence is TGTGCCAGCAGTGTTCCGCATGTCTATGGCTACACCTTC. Amino acid sequence: CASSVPHVYGYTF.

The chain employs TRBV5-6 and TRBJ2-7; 9 bases align to TRBD1. CDR1 is SGHDT, CDR2 YYEEEE, per germline. After removal of 2 bases from V and 4 bases from J, the junction contained 4 bases not matched to a gene. This CDR3 comprises 14 residues. CDR3: CASSFGQGHYEQYF. The CDR3 region has the DNA TGTGCCAGCAGCTTTGGACAGGGGCATTACGAGCAGTACTTC. The full variable domain, completed using reference TRBV5-6 and TRBJ2-7, is DAGVTQSPTHLIKTRGQQVTLRCSPKSGHDTVSWYQQALGQGPQFIFQYYEEEERQRGNFPDRFSGHQFPNYSSELNVNALLLGDSALYLCASSFGQGHYEQYFGPGTRLTVT.

The sample holds one count of this clone. This rearrangement joins TRBV2 to TRBJ1-5; TRBD1 matches 7 bases. Looked up from germline, CDR1 is SNHLY and CDR2 is FYNNEI. The junction had 9 bases not matched to a gene; V was cut back by 7 bases and J by 0 bases. This CDR3 region has 16 residues. CDR3 coding DNA: TGTGCCAGCAATATGAGACAGGGATATAGCAATCAGCCCCAGCATTTT. Amino acid sequence: CASNMRQGYSNQPQHF.

The V and J genes are TRBV5-4 and TRBJ2-2; D unclear. The CDR3 contains 13 residues. Trimming took off 3 bases at V and 4 bases at J, with 7 bases between the two ends. The germline V gene encodes CDR1 SGHNT and CDR2 YYREEE (reference sequence). CDR3 loop: CASSSQVTGELFF. CDR3 nucleotide sequence: TGTGCCAGCAGCTCTCAGGTCACCGGGGAGCTGTTTTTT.

The rearrangement links TRBV19 to TRBJ2-7; the match to TRBD1 covers 11 bases. The CDR3 loop spans 14 amino acids. In germline, CDR1 is LNHDA, CDR2 SQIVND (reference sequence). V shed 5 bases and J 4 bases; nucleotides not matched to a gene: 4. CDR3 protein: CASSPGQGAYEQYF. The CDR3 DNA sequence: TGTGCCAGTAGTCCTGGACAGGGGGCATACGAGCAGTACTTC.

V gene TRBV6-1 combines with J gene TRBJ2-4; 8 positions match TRBD1. This CDR3 has 15 amino acids. V lost 8 bases to trimming and J lost 0 bases; unmatched junction nucleotides: 6. CDR1 is MNHNS, CDR2 SASEGT, per germline. CDR3 bases: TGTGCCAGCTGCCAGGACAGGGCAGCCAAAAACATTCAGTACTTC. It specifies CASCQDRAAKNIQYF.

The gene calls are TRBV7-2 and TRBJ1-5; D is unresolved. The length of the CDR3 is 14 residues. Germline lookup yields CDR1 SGHTA and CDR2 FQGNSA. The germline V and J ends were trimmed by 1 base and 5 bases, with 9 bases remaining between them. As DNA, the CDR3 is TGTGCCAGCAGCTTAGGTTTCAACTATCAGCCCCAGCATTTT. Translating gives CASSLGFNYQPQHF.